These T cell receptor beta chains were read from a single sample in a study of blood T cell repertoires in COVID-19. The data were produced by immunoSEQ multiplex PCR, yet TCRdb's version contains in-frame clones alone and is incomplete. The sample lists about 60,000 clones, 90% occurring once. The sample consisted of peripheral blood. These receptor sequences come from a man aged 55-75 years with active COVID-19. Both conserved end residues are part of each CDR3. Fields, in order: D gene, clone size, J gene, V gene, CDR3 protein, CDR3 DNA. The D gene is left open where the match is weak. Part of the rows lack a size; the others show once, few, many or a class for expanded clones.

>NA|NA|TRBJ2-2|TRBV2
CASSERGGGYHTGELFF
TGTGCCAGCAGTGAGAGGGGGGGAGGTTACCACACCGGGGAGCTGTTTTTT
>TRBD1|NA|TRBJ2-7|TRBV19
CASSNTFRDRSYEQYF
TGTGCCAGTAGCAACACTTTCCGGGACAGGTCCTACGAGCAGTACTTC
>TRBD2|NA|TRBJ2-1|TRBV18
CASSPPIGGGGTSPYNEQFF
TGTGCCAGCTCACCACCGATCGGGGGTGGAGGGACTAGCCCCTACAATGAGCAGTTCTTC
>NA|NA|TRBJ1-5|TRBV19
CASSIQLSNQPQHF
TGTGCCAGTAGTATCCAACTTTCTAATCAGCCCCAGCATTTT
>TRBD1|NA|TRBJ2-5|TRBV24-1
CATSAGGEETQYF
TGTGCCACCAGTGCAGGGGGCGAGGAGACCCAGTACTTC
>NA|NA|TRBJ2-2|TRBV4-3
CASSQVAQGWVVGELFF
TGCGCCAGCAGCCAAGTAGCGCAGGGGTGGGTGGTCGGGGAGCTGTTTTTT
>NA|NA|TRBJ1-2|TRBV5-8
CASSVTTLGYGYTF
TGTGCCAGCAGCGTTACGACTCTCGGCTATGGCTACACCTTC
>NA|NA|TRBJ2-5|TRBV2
CASRVGLIRETQYF
TGTGCCAGCAGAGTAGGACTTATCCGAGAGACCCAGTACTTC
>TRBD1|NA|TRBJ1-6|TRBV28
CASSLWKGQGHSPLHF
TGTGCCAGCAGTTTATGGAAGGGACAGGGCCACTCACCCCTCCACTTT
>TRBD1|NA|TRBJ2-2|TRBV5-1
CASSRDPTGSGELFF
TGCGCCAGCAGCCGGGACCCGACAGGGTCCGGGGAGCTGTTTTTT
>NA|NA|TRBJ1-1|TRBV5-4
CASSYWSGDTEAFF
TGTGCCAGCAGCTACTGGAGCGGTGACACTGAAGCTTTCTTT
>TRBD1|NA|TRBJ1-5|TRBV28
CASSLLTGTGSLSNQPQHF
TGTGCCAGCAGTTTACTCACCGGGACAGGAAGCTTAAGCAATCAGCCCCAGCATTTT
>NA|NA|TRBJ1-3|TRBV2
CASSLETGNTIYF
TGTGCCAGCAGTCTTGAAACAGGAAACACCATATATTTT
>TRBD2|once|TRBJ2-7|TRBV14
CASSFGGGSPYEQYF
TGTGCCAGCAGCTTCGGGGGGGGCAGTCCCTACGAGCAGTACTTC
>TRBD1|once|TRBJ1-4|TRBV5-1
CASSDTGGNEKLFF
TGCGCCAGCAGCGATACAGGGGGTAATGAAAAACTGTTTTTT
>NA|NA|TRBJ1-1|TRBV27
CASKGGGVSREAFF
TGTGCCAGCAAAGGGGGGGGCGTATCTCGTGAAGCTTTCTTT
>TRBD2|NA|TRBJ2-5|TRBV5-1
CASSVSGRGETQYF
TGCGCCAGCAGCGTTAGCGGGAGAGGGGAGACCCAGTACTTC